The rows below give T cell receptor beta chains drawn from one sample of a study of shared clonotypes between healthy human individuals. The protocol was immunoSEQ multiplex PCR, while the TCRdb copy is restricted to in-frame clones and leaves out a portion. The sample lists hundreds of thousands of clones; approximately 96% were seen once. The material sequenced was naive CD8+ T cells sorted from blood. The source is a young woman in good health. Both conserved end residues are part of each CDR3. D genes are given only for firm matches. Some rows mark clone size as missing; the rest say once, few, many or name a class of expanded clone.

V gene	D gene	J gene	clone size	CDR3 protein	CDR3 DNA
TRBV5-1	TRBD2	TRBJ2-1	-	CASSPDQRDSNEQFF	TGCGCCAGCAGCCCCGACCAGCGGGATTCCAATGAGCAGTTCTTC
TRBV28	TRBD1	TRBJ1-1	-	CASSPDRGFSYGEAFF	TGTGCCAGCAGCCCAGACAGGGGGTTCTCTTATGGTGAAGCTTTCTTT
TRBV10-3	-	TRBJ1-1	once	CAISESNTEAFF	TGTGCCATCAGTGAATCGAACACTGAAGCTTTCTTT
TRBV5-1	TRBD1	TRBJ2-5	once	CASSANRGLRETQYF	TGCGCCAGCAGCGCCAACAGGGGGCTAAGGGAGACCCAGTACTTC
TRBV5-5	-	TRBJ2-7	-	CASSLALYEQYF	TGTGCCAGCAGCTTGGCCCTCTACGAGCAGTACTTC
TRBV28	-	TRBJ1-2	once	CASHSGGYGYGYTF	TGTGCCAGCCATAGCGGGGGTTACGGATATGGCTACACCTTC
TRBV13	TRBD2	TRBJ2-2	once	CASSSLAGGRTGELFF	TGTGCCAGCAGCTCCTTAGCGGGAGGGAGGACCGGGGAGCTGTTTTTT
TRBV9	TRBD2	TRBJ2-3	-	CASSVGGRGPDTQYF	TGTGCCAGCAGCGTAGGTGGGAGGGGCCCAGATACGCAGTATTTT
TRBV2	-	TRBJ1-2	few	CASRVSGYTF	TGTGCCAGCAGGGTATCTGGCTACACCTTC
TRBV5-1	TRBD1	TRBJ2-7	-	CASSWTGTYEQYF	TGCGCCAGCAGTTGGACAGGGACCTACGAGCAGTACTTC
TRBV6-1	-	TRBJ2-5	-	CASSDDLRGETQYF	TGTGCCAGCAGTGATGACCTCAGAGGAGAGACCCAGTACTTC
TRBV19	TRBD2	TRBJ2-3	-	CASSGRATMTQYF	TGTGCCAGTAGCGGGAGGGCCACCATGACGCAGTATTTT
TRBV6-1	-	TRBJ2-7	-	CASSEARWSTYEQYF	TGTGCCAGCAGTGAAGCTCGTTGGTCCACCTACGAGCAGTACTTC
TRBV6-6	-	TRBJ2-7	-	CASSYSGPDYEQYF	TGTGCCAGCAGTTACTCCGGTCCAGACTACGAGCAGTACTTC
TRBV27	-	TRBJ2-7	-	CASSITVPEGEQYF	TGTGCCAGCAGTATAACAGTCCCCGAGGGCGAGCAGTACTTC
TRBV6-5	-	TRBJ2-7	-	CASSYRVGLVYEQYF	TGTGCCAGCAGTTATCGGGTGGGCTTGGTGTACGAGCAGTACTTC
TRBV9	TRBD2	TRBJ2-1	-	CASSRGTSEFYEQFF	TGTGCCAGCAGCCGAGGGACTAGCGAGTTTTATGAGCAGTTCTTC
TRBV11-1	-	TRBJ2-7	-	CASSLGSYEQYF	TGTGCCAGCAGCTTAGGCAGCTACGAGCAGTACTTC
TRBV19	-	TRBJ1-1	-	CASSISAEGTEAFF	TGTGCCAGTAGTATAAGCGCGGAGGGCACTGAAGCTTTCTTT
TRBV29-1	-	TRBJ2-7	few	CSVFVTYEQYF	TGCAGCGTTTTTGTCACCTACGAGCAGTACTTC
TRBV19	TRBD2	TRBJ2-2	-	CASMQTRASGNFTGELFF	TGTGCCAGTATGCAGACGCGGGCTAGCGGGAATTTTACCGGGGAGCTGTTTTTT
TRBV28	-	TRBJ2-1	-	CASSFEGAANEQFF	TGTGCCAGCAGTTTCGAAGGGGCGGCCAATGAGCAGTTCTTC
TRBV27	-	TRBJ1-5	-	CASRTGLQPQHF	TGTGCCAGCAGGACAGGTTTACAGCCCCAGCATTTT
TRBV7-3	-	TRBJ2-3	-	CASSLALSGATQYF	TGTGCCAGCAGCTTGGCTTTAAGTGGCGCTACGCAGTATTTT
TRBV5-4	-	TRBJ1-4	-	CASSFGVFSANEKLFF	TGTGCCAGCAGCTTCGGGGTTTTCTCGGCTAATGAAAAACTGTTTTTT
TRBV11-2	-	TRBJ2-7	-	CASSYTIEQYF	TGTGCCAGCAGCTACACGATCGAGCAGTACTTC
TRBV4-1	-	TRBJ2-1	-	CASGDLAGATYNEQFF	TGCGCCAGCGGAGACCTGGCGGGGGCTACCTACAATGAGCAGTTCTTC
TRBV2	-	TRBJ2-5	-	CASSAPASETQYF	TGTGCCAGCAGTGCCCCAGCGTCTGAGACCCAGTACTTC
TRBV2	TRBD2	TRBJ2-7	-	CASSETSGAYEQYF	TGTGCCAGCAGTGAGACTAGCGGGGCCTACGAGCAGTACTTC
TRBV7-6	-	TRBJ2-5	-	CASSLDWMETQYF	TGTGCCAGCAGCTTAGACTGGATGGAGACCCAGTACTTC
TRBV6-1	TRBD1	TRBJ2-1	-	CASSEAPQGADEQFF	TGTGCCAGCAGTGAAGCTCCACAGGGGGCTGATGAGCAGTTCTTC
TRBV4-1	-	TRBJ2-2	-	CASSQVPPGQLNTGELFF	TGCGCCAGCAGCCAAGTCCCCCCGGGACAACTGAACACCGGGGAGCTGTTTTTT
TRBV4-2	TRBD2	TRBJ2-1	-	CASSPPEAGVYNEQFF	TGTGCCAGCAGCCCCCCCGAGGCGGGGGTGTACAATGAGCAGTTCTTC
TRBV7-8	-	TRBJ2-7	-	CASSLFPYEQYF	TGTGCCAGCAGCTTATTTCCCTACGAGCAGTACTTC
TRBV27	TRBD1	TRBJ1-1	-	CASSLTGAFSEAFF	TGTGCCAGCAGTTTGACAGGGGCTTTCTCTGAAGCTTTCTTT
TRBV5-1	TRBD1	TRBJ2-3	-	CASSRRQGASTDTQYF	TGCGCCAGCAGCCGAAGACAGGGAGCTAGCACAGATACGCAGTATTTT
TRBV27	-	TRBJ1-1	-	CASSDRGVNTEAFF	TGTGCCAGCAGCGACAGAGGGGTGAACACTGAAGCTTTCTTT
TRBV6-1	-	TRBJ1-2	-	CASSDLDSDFNYGYTF	TGTGCCAGCAGTGATCTAGACAGCGACTTTAACTATGGCTACACCTTC
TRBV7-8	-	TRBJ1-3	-	CASSLRAGSGNTIYF	TGTGCCAGCAGCTTAAGGGCAGGGTCTGGAAACACCATATATTTT
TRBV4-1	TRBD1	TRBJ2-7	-	CASSQIGTGGPYEQYF	TGCGCCAGCAGCCAGATAGGGACAGGGGGACCCTACGAGCAGTACTTC
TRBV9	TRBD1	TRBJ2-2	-	CASSAPRDRKNTGELFF	TGTGCCAGCAGCGCGCCCCGGGACAGGAAAAACACCGGGGAGCTGTTTTTT
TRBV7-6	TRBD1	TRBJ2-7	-	CASSSTGSDEQYF	TGTGCCAGCAGCTCGACAGGGAGCGACGAGCAGTACTTC
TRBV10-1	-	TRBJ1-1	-	CASRGRLNTEAFF	TGCGCCAGCAGGGGACGTCTGAACACTGAAGCTTTCTTT
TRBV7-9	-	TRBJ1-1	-	CASRPTGTQRWGTEAFF	TGTGCCAGCAGGCCAACCGGGACCCAACGATGGGGTACTGAAGCTTTCTTT
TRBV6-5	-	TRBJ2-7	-	CASSYTGGLASEQYF	TGTGCCAGCAGTTATACCGGAGGCTTGGCGTCCGAGCAGTACTTC
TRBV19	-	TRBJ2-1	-	CASSIFEGAYNEQFF	TGTGCCAGTAGTATATTCGAGGGGGCCTACAATGAGCAGTTCTTC
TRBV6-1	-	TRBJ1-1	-	CASSEVGENTEAFF	TGTGCCAGCAGTGAAGTCGGAGAGAACACTGAAGCTTTCTTT